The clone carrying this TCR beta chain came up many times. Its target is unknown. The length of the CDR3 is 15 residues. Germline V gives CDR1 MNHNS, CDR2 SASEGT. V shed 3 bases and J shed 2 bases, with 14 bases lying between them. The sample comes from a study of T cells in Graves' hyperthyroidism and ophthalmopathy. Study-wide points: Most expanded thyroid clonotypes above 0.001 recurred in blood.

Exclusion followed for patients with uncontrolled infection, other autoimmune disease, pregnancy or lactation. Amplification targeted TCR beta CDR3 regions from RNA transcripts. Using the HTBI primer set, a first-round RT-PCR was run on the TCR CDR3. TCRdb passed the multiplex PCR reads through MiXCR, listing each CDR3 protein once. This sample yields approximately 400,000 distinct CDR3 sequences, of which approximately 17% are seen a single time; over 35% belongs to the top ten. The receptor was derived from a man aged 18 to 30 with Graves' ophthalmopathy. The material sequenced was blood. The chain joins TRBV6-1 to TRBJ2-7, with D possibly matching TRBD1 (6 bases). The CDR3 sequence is CASSEGQGAPYEQYF. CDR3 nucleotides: TGTGCCAGCAGTGAGGGACAAGGGGCCCCCTACGAGCAGTACTTC.